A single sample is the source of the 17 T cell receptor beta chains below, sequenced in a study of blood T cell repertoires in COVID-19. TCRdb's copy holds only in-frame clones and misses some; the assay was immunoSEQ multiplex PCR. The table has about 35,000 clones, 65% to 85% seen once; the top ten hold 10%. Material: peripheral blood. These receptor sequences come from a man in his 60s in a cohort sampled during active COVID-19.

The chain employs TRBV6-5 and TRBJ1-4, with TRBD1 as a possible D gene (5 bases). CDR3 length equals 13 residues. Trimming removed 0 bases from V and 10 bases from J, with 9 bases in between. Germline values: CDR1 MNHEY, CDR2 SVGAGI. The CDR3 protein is CASSYSRGGKLFF. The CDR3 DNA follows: TGTGCCAGCAGTTACTCAAGGGGCGGAAAACTGTTTTTT.

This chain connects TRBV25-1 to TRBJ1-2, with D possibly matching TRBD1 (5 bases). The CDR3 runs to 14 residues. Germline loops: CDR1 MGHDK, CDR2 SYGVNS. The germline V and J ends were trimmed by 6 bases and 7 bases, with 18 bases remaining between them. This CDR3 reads CASSITGPRGGYTF. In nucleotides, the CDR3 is TGTGCCAGCAGCATTACAGGCCCCCGAGGTGGCTACACCTTC.

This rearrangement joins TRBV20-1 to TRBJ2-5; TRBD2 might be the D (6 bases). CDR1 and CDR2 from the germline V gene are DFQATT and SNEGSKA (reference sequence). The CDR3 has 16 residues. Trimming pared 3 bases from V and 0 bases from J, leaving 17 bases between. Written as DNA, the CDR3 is TGCAGTGCTAGTCCGGGGAGCGGGCAGTACCAAGAGACCCAGTACTTC. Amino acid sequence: CSASPGSGQYQETQYF.

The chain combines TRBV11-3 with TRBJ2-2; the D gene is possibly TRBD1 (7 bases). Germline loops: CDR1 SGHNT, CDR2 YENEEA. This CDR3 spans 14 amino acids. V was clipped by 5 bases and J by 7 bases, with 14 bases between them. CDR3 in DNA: TGTGCCAGCAGCAAAGGAGGGGGCATCGGGGAGCTGTTTTTT. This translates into CASSKGGGIGELFF.

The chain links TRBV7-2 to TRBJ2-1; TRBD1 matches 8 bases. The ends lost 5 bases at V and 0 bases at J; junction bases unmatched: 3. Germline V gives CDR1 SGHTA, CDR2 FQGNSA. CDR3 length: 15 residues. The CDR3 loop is CASSPGGRSYNEQFF. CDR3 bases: TGTGCCAGCAGCCCAGGGGGCCGCTCCTACAATGAGCAGTTCTTC.

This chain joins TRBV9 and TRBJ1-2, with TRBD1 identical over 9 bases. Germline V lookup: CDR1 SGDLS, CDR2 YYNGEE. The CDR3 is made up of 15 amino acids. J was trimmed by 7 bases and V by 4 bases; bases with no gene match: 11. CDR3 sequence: CASSPIPDRGSGYTF. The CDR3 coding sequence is TGTGCCAGCAGCCCCATACCGGACAGGGGAAGTGGCTACACCTTC.

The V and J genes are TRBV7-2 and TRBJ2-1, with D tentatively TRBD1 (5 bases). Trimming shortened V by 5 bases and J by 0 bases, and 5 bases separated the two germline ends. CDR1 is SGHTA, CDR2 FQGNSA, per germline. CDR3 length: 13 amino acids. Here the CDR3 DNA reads TGTGCCAGCAGCAGGGGCTCCTACAATGAGCAGTTCTTC. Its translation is CASSRGSYNEQFF.

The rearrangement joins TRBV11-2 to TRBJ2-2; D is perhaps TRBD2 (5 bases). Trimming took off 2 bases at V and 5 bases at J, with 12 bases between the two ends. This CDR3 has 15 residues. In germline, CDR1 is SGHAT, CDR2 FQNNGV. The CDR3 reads CASSLREGWTGELFF. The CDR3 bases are TGTGCCAGCAGCTTACGAGAGGGTTGGACCGGGGAGCTGTTTTTT.

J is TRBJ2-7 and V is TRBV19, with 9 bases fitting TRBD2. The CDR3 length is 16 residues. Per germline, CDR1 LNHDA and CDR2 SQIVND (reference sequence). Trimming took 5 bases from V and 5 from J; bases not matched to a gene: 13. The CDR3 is CASSLIAGVARDEQYF. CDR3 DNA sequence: TGTGCCAGTAGTCTTATAGCGGGAGTGGCCCGAGACGAGCAGTACTTC.

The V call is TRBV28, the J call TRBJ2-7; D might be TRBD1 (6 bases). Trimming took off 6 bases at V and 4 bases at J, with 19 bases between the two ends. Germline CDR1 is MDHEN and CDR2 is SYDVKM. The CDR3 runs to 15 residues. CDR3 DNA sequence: TGTGCCAGCAGCACAATAGGGGGACCAGCTTACGAGCAGTACTTC. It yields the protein CASSTIGGPAYEQYF.

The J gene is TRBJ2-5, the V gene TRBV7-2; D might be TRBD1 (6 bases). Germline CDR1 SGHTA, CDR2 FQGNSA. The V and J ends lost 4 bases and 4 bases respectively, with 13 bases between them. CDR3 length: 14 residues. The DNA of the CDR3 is TGTGCCAGCAGCTCCGGGACACCGGGAGAGACCCAGTACTTC. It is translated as CASSSGTPGETQYF.

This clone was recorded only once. This CDR3 is CASSLTSGTNEQFF. For the CDR3, the DNA is TGTGCCAGCAGCTTGACTAGTGGGACCAATGAGCAGTTCTTC. The J gene is TRBJ2-1, the V gene TRBV7-9, with D possibly matching TRBD2 (6 bases). Germline V gene lookup returns CDR1 SEHNR and CDR2 FQNEAQ (reference sequence). CDR3 length: 14 residues. The V end lost 3 bases, the J end lost 6 bases, and 12 bases lay between the germline ends. Combining the CDR3 with reference TRBV7-9 and TRBJ2-1 gives the whole variable domain DTGVSQNPRHKITKRGQNVTFRCDPISEHNRLYWYRQTLGQGPEFLTYFQNEAQLEKSRLLSDRFSAERPKGSFSTLEIQRTEQGDSAMYLCASSLTSGTNEQFFGPGTRLTVL.

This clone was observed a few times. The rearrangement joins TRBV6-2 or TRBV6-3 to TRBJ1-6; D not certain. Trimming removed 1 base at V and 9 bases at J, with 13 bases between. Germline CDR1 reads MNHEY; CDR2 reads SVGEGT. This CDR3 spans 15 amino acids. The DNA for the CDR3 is TGTGCCAGCAGTTACTACCGGCCCTCGGGTTCACCCCTCCACTTT. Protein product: CASSYYRPSGSPLHF.

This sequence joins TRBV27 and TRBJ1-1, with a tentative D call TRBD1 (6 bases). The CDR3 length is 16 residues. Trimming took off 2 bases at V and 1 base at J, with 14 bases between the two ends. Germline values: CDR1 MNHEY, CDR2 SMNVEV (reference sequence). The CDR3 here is CASSLIVGTKNTEAFF. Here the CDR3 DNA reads TGTGCCAGCAGTTTAATAGTAGGGACAAAGAACACTGAAGCTTTCTTT.

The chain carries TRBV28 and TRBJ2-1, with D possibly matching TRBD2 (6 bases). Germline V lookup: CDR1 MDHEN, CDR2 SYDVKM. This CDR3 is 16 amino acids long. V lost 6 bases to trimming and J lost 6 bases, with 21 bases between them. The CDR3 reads CASRTRVWGRFNEQFF. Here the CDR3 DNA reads TGTGCCAGCAGAACTCGAGTTTGGGGGAGGTTCAATGAGCAGTTCTTC.

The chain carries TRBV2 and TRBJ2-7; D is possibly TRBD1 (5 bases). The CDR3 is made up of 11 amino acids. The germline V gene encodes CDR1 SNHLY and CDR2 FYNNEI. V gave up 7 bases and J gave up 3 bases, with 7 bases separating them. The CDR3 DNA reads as TGTGCCAGCATCAGGGACTACGAGCAGTACTTC. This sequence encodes CASIRDYEQYF.

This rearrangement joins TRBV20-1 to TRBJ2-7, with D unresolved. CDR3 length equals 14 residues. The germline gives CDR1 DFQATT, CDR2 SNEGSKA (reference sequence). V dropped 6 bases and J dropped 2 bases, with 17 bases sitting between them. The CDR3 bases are TGCAGTGCGAGTACTCCCGGGTCCACCTACGAGCAGTACTTC. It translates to CSASTPGSTYEQYF.